These T cell receptor beta chains were read from a single sample in a study of early T cells in non-severe SARS-CoV-2 infection. A single record per CDR3 protein comes from TCRdb applying MiXCR to the 5' RACE reads. The table has more than 80,000 distinct CDR3 sequences, approximately 17% seen once. Input material: whole blood. These receptors all stem from an adult who was a healthcare worker with PCR-confirmed SARS-CoV-2 infection or an uninfected control (not recorded which). The CDR3 runs from the conserved cysteine through the conserved F or W. The D gene is left open where the match is weak. The listing skips clone size in some rows; elsewhere it reads once, few, many or a size class.

19,TRBV11-2,TRBJ2-1,NA,few,CASSSLTRRGRDSYNEQFF,TGTGCCAGCAGCTCTTTGACTAGGAGGGGACGAGACTCCTACAATGAGCAGTTCTTC
16,TRBV9,TRBJ1-2,NA,few,CASSVVGETTPYGYTF,TGTGCCAGCAGCGTAGTTGGGGAGACCACTCCCTATGGCTACACCTTC
12,TRBV5-1,TRBJ1-1,NA,many,CASSLVGYEAFF,TGCGCCAGCAGCTTGGTGGGTTATGAAGCTTTCTTT
14,TRBV6-5,TRBJ1-3,NA,few,CASSPLGLGGTIYF,TGTGCCAGCAGTCCCCTGGGCCTCGGGGGCACCATATATTTT
14,TRBV20-1,TRBJ1-1,NA,NA,CSARVQGGNTEAFF,TGCAGTGCTAGAGTACAGGGAGGGAACACTGAAGCTTTCTTT
17,TRBV4-3,TRBJ2-7,TRBD1,NA,CASSQDTYGTDSYEQYF,TGCGCCAGCAGCCAGGACACTTACGGGACAGATTCATACGAGCAGTACTTC
13,TRBV7-2,TRBJ1-6,NA,few,CASAAHYNSPLHF,TGTGCCAGCGCAGCACATTATAATTCACCCCTCCACTTT
15,TRBV6-6,TRBJ1-5,TRBD1,many,CASSNAGTGSLPQHF,TGTGCCAGCAGTAACGCCGGGACAGGCTCTCTGCCCCAGCATTTT
14,TRBV28,TRBJ2-1,TRBD1,NA,CASRTGGIYNEQFF,TGTGCCAGCAGAACAGGGGGCATTTACAATGAGCAGTTCTTC
15,TRBV20-1,TRBJ1-4,NA,few,CSARDNLGSAEKLFF,TGCAGTGCTAGAGATAACCTAGGGTCAGCTGAAAAACTGTTTTTT
10,TRBV29-1,TRBJ1-2,NA,many,CSVEEDGYTF,TGCAGCGTTGAAGAGGATGGCTACACCTTC
16,TRBV18,TRBJ2-3,NA,few,CASSHQSRQSTDTQYF,TGTGCCAGCTCTCACCAGTCCAGACAGAGCACAGATACGCAGTATTTT
11,TRBV20-1,TRBJ2-3,NA,many,CSASNTDTQYF,TGCAGTGCTAGCAACACAGATACGCAGTATTTT
13,TRBV12-3/TRBV12-4,TRBJ1-1,NA,few,CASSGTKNTEAFF,TGTGCCAGCAGTGGAACGAAGAACACTGAAGCTTTCTTT
15,TRBV28,TRBJ2-1,NA,NA,CASRLDTSSYNEQFF,TGTGCCAGCAGGTTGGACACCTCCTCCTACAATGAGCAGTTCTTC